This T cell receptor (beta chain) was found in a study of cytomegalovirus exposure and HLA in healthy donors (dated by TCRdb to between 2016 and 2019). Concerning the study at large: In an earlier analysis of under 750 of the donors, under 300 Gb of sequence data and 90 million to 130 million unique TCR beta sequences from 150 million to 200 million T cells were reported. An early release that covered fewer than 750 HLA-typed donors contained approximately 300 gigabases of sequencing data and 70 million to 100 million unique TCR sequences. Of the roughly 400 genotyped donors, approximately 80% fell in the genetic ancestry cluster associated with self-reported Caucasian donors. The study aimed to test whether signatures of past pathogen exposure could be identified by cataloging public T cell receptors. The T cell repertoires of around 730 subjects were profiled by immunosequencing and related to cytomegalovirus serostatus. Along with the approximately 620-subject first cohort, a separate validation cohort of over a hundred different subjects was used. High-throughput TCR immunosequencing, statistical association of individual TCRs with disease status, and machine learning were combined to predict cytomegalovirus infection status. A later analysis re-analyzed previously published TCR beta repertoires from approximately 670 donors and added high-resolution HLA genotyping to study TCR occurrence patterns. Rather than drawing on any new phenotypic data, the later analysis identified candidate immune exposures from TCR beta sequences and the way those sequences occurred across donors. An earlier analysis of several hundred of the donors used high-throughput TCR beta sequencing to judge whether each TCR beta V gene segment behaved as functional or pseudogenic. Donor age, sex, ethnicity and CMV serostatus were compiled together with the repertoire data. A later genetic analysis took genome-wide SNP genotypes for about 65% of the 666 donors and used that subset as a discovery cohort. Every discovery cohort repertoire had been produced on one sequencing platform. Class I and class II HLA loci were covered by the typing at four-digit resolution. The number of donors typed differed by locus, with about 629-640 for A, B, C, DRB1 and DQB1, roughly 520 for DQA1, 600 to 610 for DPA1, and approximately 470 for DPB1. Roughly five DR-DQ haplotypes were treated as single units for association and clustering because of strong linkage in the cohort. Among around 400 genotyped donors of the cohort, an average of roughly 230,000 unique TCR beta nucleotide sequences was sequenced per donor, of which roughly 18% were non-productive.

A note on this clone: Its antigen has not been determined. No per-base quality is available; no much larger clone lies one base away.

Study-wide findings and limitations: It was suggested by the authors that the approach could potentially be generalized to other disease states and immunological phenotypes. Only TCR beta chains were sequenced in this cohort, and the absence of alpha or paired-chain data limited detectable features. A further reported finding was that TCR beta sequences accurately predicted the HLA-A and HLA-B alleles for most subjects in the first cohort. Cytomegalovirus status was reported to be diagnosed by the classifier with high specificity and sensitivity in both the original and validation cohorts. Roughly uniform sequencing depth across donors was assumed in presence/absence analyses, although this assumption may not hold. Assigning TCR associations to individual alleles was difficult when HLA alleles, especially DR and DQ, strongly co-occurred. A group of highly shared sequence variants was considered likely to be a technical artifact of the sequencing pipeline. Most CMV-associated TCR beta chains appeared to be HLA-restricted in a later analysis, and the HLA associations seemed to be driven largely by CMV exposure. Several of the top co-occurrence clusters appeared to be linked to parvovirus B19, influenza, CMV and Epstein-Barr virus, according to a later analysis. In vitro tests confirmed that a few of the cytomegalovirus-associated TCR beta chains recognize cytomegalovirus antigens. Most TCR sequences were observed very rarely across donors, whereas some public TCRs were present in many individuals. Linkage disequilibrium might explain the correlated functional status among segregating V segments, but an unknown experimental factor could not be ruled out. Compared with equally common non-associated chains, HLA-associated TCR beta chains in a later analysis were more clonally expanded and had lower generation probabilities. Some IMGT-functional V segments, including TRBV6-2 and TRBV6-3, could not be told apart with the 87-base-pair reads, so those segments were excluded. The study gave a list of 150 to 200 TCR beta chains associated with cytomegalovirus. For the cohort, immune exposure information was limited to CMV serostatus. Because HLA typing was missing for some donors at each locus, association tests included only the typed subset. Seventeen rarely observed V segments, including chromosome 9 orphons, were excluded from the earlier analysis of almost 600 of the donors because counts were too low. In a later genetic analysis, fewer N-insertions in productive TCRs were reported among donors in an Asian-associated ancestry cluster than the roughly 640-donor mean. In a later analysis, some 18,000 TCR beta sequences were associated with specific HLA alleles at a false discovery rate of 0.05. V-gene and J-gene trimming of TCR beta chains was associated with a missense DCLRE1C variant in a later genetic analysis, and the association was replicated in an independent cohort. In a later analysis, the rate of TCR association differed among HLA loci, with DRB1 alleles having the most associated TCRs and HLA-C alleles having the fewest. An earlier analysis of 587 of the donors showed that most TCR beta V segments appeared in productive rearrangements either about 87% or about 30% of the time, which broadly matched IMGT annotations.

Libraries were constructed by the immunoSEQ multiplex PCR assay. The multiplex PCR relied on a mix of 60 forward primers for TCR Vbeta segments and 13 reverse primers for TCR Jbeta segments. The CDR3 region of rearranged TCR beta genes was amplified from genomic DNA by a multiplex PCR assay. The Illumina HiSeq System was used to sequence the amplified TCR beta libraries as 87-base-pair reads. The paper's processing steps were these. In a later analysis, tens of millions of unique TCR beta chains were counted across the approximately 640 repertoires, and approximately 9.9 million of these chains were shared by at least two donors. To remove PCR and sequencing errors, raw reads were error-corrected and collapsed into unique sequences using a nearest-neighbor algorithm that merged closely related sequences. V, D and J gene segments were assigned by aligning CDR3 sequences to IMGT reference sequences. For a sequence to be retained, a match of at least six nucleotides was required to both a V gene segment and a J gene segment. Rearrangements were called productive when the CDR3 lacked stop codons and stayed in frame with V and J; all others were non-productive. Following IMGT convention, CDR3 was defined as the stretch from the second conserved V-encoded cysteine up to the conserved J-encoded phenylalanine. In an earlier analysis of approximately 590 of the donors, sequences lacking an unambiguous match to a single V gene segment were excluded. An earlier analysis of approximately 590 of the donors called V segments functional above 56.7% productive rearrangements and segregating when the between-donor standard deviation exceeded 5%. A statistical classification framework was developed to diagnose cytomegalovirus status using the catalog of TCR beta chain sequences. A later analysis assigned V and J genes by comparing TCR nucleotide sequences with IMGT/GENE-DB human TR gene sequences. Using the TCRdist pipeline, a later analysis assigned CDR3 sequences along with most-parsimonious VDJ recombination scenarios. In a later analysis, each TCR beta chain was defined by its CDR3 amino acid sequence together with its V-gene family, and reads without a unique V-gene family were excluded. To address suspected cross-contamination and a sequencing artifact, a later analysis removed 592 highly shared, low-generation-probability nucleotide sequences. For each public chain, a later analysis derived a clonal expansion index from normalized ranks of inferred template counts within each repertoire. In a later analysis, generation probabilities were computed with a VDJ recombination model fitted to out-of-frame rearrangements, and the resulting probabilities were checked against IGoR. In a later analysis, hypergeometric tests were used to score TCR-TCR, TCR-HLA and TCR-CMV co-occurrence, with a repertoire-size bias correction applied to TCR pairs. False discovery rates were estimated in a later analysis by permuting HLA or CMV assignments 20 times. In a later analysis, co-occurring TCRs were grouped using DBSCAN, with TCRdist sequence similarity added in when clustering inside HLA-allele-positive subsets. For co-occurrence clustering, repertoires with fewer than 30,000 or more than 120,000 public chains were excluded, along with 4 to 6 repertoires with anomalous nucleotide sharing. In TCRdb, the immuneACCESS table is reduced to in-frame sequences with V and J assigned. These tables do not hold every clone; where another copy was compared, an unresolved V gene accounts for under half, and the others remain unexplained. V and J calls plus clone size are reproduced from that table; the DNA served to infer D and trimming. The sample table records 180,000 or so clones; approximately 73% of these occur just once. Less than 2.5% of the sample is taken by the ten largest.

The cohort was made up of about 610 healthy bone marrow donors. At the time of sampling, every cohort member was nominally healthy, though immune exposures that went unrecorded were likely present. The donor tested CMV seropositive and was one of the 289 seropositive cohort members. A peripheral blood sample was provided by each donor, and peripheral blood mononuclear cells were used for TCR beta sequencing. The Qiagen DNeasy Blood Extraction Kit was used to extract genomic DNA from the blood cell samples. For CDR1 and CDR2, the germline V gene lists SGHRS and YFSETQ. The CDR3 sequence holds 16 residues, the cysteine and phenylalanine included. The kept DNA is CDR3 alone, 48 bases in frame from the first base. Trimmed from V: 4 bases; trimmed from J: 6 bases; junction bases lacking a gene match: 13.

This sequence uses TRBV5-1 and TRBJ2-3; 8 junctional bases match TRBD2. Sample: PBMCs. The TCR sequence derives from a young woman in good health and CMV-seropositive. DNA sequence: TGCGCCAGCAGCCCTTCGCGGGGACTAGTAGCGGATACGCAGTATTTT. It is translated as CASSPSRGLVADTQYF.